Reported below is one TCR beta chain. The table came from immunoSEQ multiplex PCR; TCRdb's copy has only in-frame clones and leaves some out. The sample includes fewer than 200,000 clones, roughly 86% of them seen just once. This sample is drawn from a study of blood T cell repertoires in COVID-19. The sample comprised peripheral blood. This TCR derives from a woman between 45 and 65 years old with acute or convalescent COVID-19.

CDR3 amino acids: CASFRTAYGYTF. CDR3 DNA sequence: TGTGCCAGCTTCAGGACAGCCTATGGCTACACCTTC. V is TRBV6-5 and J is TRBJ1-2, with D possibly TRBD1 on 6 matching bases. V lost 8 bases, J lost 4 bases, and 11 bases lay in between. The CDR3 consists of 12 residues. Germline values: CDR1 MNHEY, CDR2 SVGAGI.